This T cell receptor beta chain appears in the sequencing data of a study of Tregs in tolerant kidney transplant recipients. Trimming removed 5 bases at V and 0 bases at J, with 11 bases between. There are 14 residues in the CDR3. The germline V gene encodes CDR1 SGHTA and CDR2 FQGNSA. Notes on the study in general: For some patients, primers changed over time, blocking nucleotide-level comparison.

TCRdb's copy holds only in-frame clones and misses some; the assay was immunoSEQ multiplex PCR. The sample lists approximately 8,100 clones, 34% occurring once. Remarks on this clone: Its antigen is currently unknown.

Recipient PBMCs carried a CFSE label and met irradiated graft donor PBMCs for over five days before FACS sorting. Sequenced material: CD8+ T cells from blood cultured with allogeneic cells, taken before the transplant. This chain links TRBV7-2 with TRBJ2-7; the D gene is possibly TRBD1 (5 bases). The origin of this receptor is a human patient who received a combined kidney and bone marrow transplant. The DNA for the CDR3 is TGTGCCAGCAGCCCGGCAGACAGCTCCTACGAGCAGTACTTC. Translating gives CASSPADSSYEQYF.